This TCR beta chain was retrieved from a study of blood T cell repertoires in COVID-19. Study as a whole: From T cells, B-cell-depleted T cells, or PBMCs came the material, which was cDNA or gDNA.

Patients from Seattle were sampled longitudinally, starting during active infection. Profiled with immunoSEQ multiplex PCR; TCRdb holds only in-frame clones, not every one. Of about 200,000 clones listed, more than 70% are singletons. The TCR comes from a man aged 50 to 59 with COVID-19, enrolled during active disease. The sample taken for sequencing was peripheral blood.

The CDR3 protein is CASSVRVLGEQYF. The CDR3 DNA reads as TGCGCCAGCAGCGTCAGGGTGTTAGGGGAGCAGTACTTC. V and J are TRBV5-1 and TRBJ2-7; a possible D gene is TRBD1 (5 bases). The V end lost 4 bases, the J end lost 7 bases, and 15 bases lay between the germline ends. CDR3 length equals 13 residues. Germline loops: CDR1 SGHRS, CDR2 YFSETQ.